This T cell receptor beta chain was captured in a study of T cell responses to AZD1222 COVID-19 vaccine. The data were produced by immunoSEQ multiplex PCR, yet TCRdb's version contains in-frame clones alone and is incomplete. The sample lists 110,000 to 150,000 clones; about nine tenths were seen once. To note about this clone: The target antigen is unknown.

Study results and caveats: Spike-specific TCR breadth rose after two AZD1222 doses, and depth rose as well. Just a handful of AZD1222 recipients were seropositive at baseline.

CDR3 size: 13 residues. Trimming shortened V by 4 bases and J by 9 bases, and 15 bases separated the two germline ends. This chain connects TRBV12-3 or TRBV12-4 to TRBJ1-1; D is ambiguous. The material was peripheral blood, obtained 28 days after the second AZD1222 dose. The clonotype was recovered from an adult who received the AZD1222 COVID-19 vaccine. CDR3 amino acids: CASSSLGGGKAFF. The CDR3 DNA follows: TGTGCCAGCAGTTCCCTCGGAGGAGGGAAAGCTTTCTTT.